Below are 14 T cell receptor beta chains sequenced from a single sample in a study of T cell repertoires in cytomegalovirus infection. No antigen is known for these receptors. MiXCR, applied by TCRdb to the reads, yields one record per CDR3 protein. The sample yields approximately 730,000 distinct CDR3 sequences, 25% to 30% seen once. The source was cultured CD8+ T cells from PBMCs, collected from culture after CMV antigen stimulation. These receptor sequences come from a human donor in good health (CMV status not recorded). Some clones in this sample may be carry-over from other donors' samples.

The CDR3 is CSARPRGRNSPLHF. The CDR3 DNA reads TGCAGTGCTCGCCCCAGGGGGCGCAATTCACCCCTCCACTTT. The chain recombines TRBV20-1 with TRBJ1-6; 8 nucleotides match TRBD1. The trim removed 5 bases at V and 7 bases at J, leaving 7 bases unmatched. The CDR3 is made up of 14 amino acids. Per the germline V gene, CDR1 is DFQATT and CDR2 is SNEGSKA (reference sequence).

The chain joins TRBV19 to TRBJ1-5; no definite D call. This CDR3 spans 15 amino acids. CDR1 is LNHDA and CDR2 is SQIVND in the germline V gene (reference sequence). The V end lost 3 bases, the J end lost 3 bases, and 12 bases lay between the germline ends. In DNA form, the CDR3 reads TGTGCCAGTAGTATGGGAGGCAGTTACAATCAGCCCCAGCATTTT. Encoded protein: CASSMGGSYNQPQHF.

The gene calls are TRBV12-3 or TRBV12-4 and TRBJ2-3; 8 bases align to TRBD1. This CDR3 has 16 residues. V lost 9 bases and J lost 6; bases outside the gene matches: 17. This chain's CDR3 is CASNPRGTGYRDTQYF. CDR3 in DNA: TGTGCCAGTAACCCCCGCGGGACAGGCTATAGGGATACGCAGTATTTT.

The chain combines TRBV12-3 or TRBV12-4 with TRBJ1-2, with no clear D. V was cut by 2 bases and J by 4 bases, with 14 bases left in between. CDR3 length equals 15 residues. The CDR3 nucleotides read TGTGCCAGCAGTTTACCCCGCACGATGGGCTATGGCTACACCTTC. As protein: CASSLPRTMGYGYTF.

The chain is built from TRBV29-1 and TRBJ1-1; tentative D call: TRBD1 (5 bases). Germline CDR1 reads SQVTM; CDR2 reads ANQGSEA. Trimming took off 8 bases at V and 5 bases at J, with 12 bases between the two ends. The CDR3 loop spans 11 amino acids. In DNA form, the CDR3 reads TGCAGCTGTGGAGGGGAAACTGAAGCTTTCTTT. Translating gives CSCGGETEAFF.

The CDR3 DNA reads as TGTGCCAGCAGTGAGTGGGGGCCTAACTATGGCTACACCTTC. This encodes CASSEWGPNYGYTF. This sequence joins TRBV6-1 and TRBJ1-2; possibly TRBD1 for D (6 bases). Germline V gene data show CDR1 as MNHNS and CDR2 as SASEGT. The CDR3 is made up of 14 amino acids. The germline V and J ends were trimmed by 3 bases and 0 bases, with 8 bases remaining between them.

This clonotype appeared many times. The chain employs TRBV27 and TRBJ2-7, with D hard to call. Trimming took 6 bases from V and 3 from J, leaving 12 bases between them. From germline, CDR1 is MNHEY and CDR2 SMNVEV (reference sequence). The CDR3 consists of 13 residues. Written as DNA, the CDR3 is TGTGCCAGCAGCTTAGGAACTGGCTACGAGCAGTACTTC. Translation gives CASSLGTGYEQYF.

The V and J genes are TRBV2 and TRBJ2-3; TRBD2 matches at 7 bases. The CDR3 has 13 residues. The V and J ends lost 10 bases and 2 bases, in that order; junction bases with no gene match: 6. Germline V gene data show CDR1 as SNHLY and CDR2 as FYNNEI. The CDR3: CATGTTTTDTQYF. DNA for the CDR3: TGTGCCACCGGGACTACTACCACAGATACGCAGTATTTT. The full variable domain, in which reference TRBV2 and TRBJ2-3 provide the parts outside the CDR3, is EPEVTQTPSHQVTQMGQEVILRCVPISNHLYFYWYRQILGQKVEFLVSFYNNEISEKSEIFDDQFSVERPDGSNFTLKIRSTKLEDSAMYFCATGTTTTDTQYFGPGTRLTVL.

The J gene is TRBJ2-2, the V gene TRBV11-3; TRBD2 agrees at 15 bases. Germline V gene sequence: CDR1 SGHNT, CDR2 YENEEA. V shed 5 bases and J 7 bases; nucleotides not matched to a gene: 8. The CDR3 consists of 17 residues. For the CDR3, the DNA is TGTGCCAGCAGCCCCCGGACTAGCGGGGGGGCTGTCGGGGAGCTGTTTTTT. This translates into CASSPRTSGGAVGELFF.

There are a few counts of this clonotype. The V and J genes are TRBV4-3 and TRBJ1-6, with D possibly TRBD1 on 5 matching bases. V lost 1 base, J lost 1 base, and 8 bases lay in between. The CDR3 consists of 16 residues. The germline V gene encodes CDR1 LGHNA and CDR2 YSLEER. CDR3 region: CASSQGGASYNSPLHF. In nucleotides, the CDR3 is TGCGCCAGCAGCCAAGGCGGGGCATCCTATAATTCACCCCTCCACTTT.

Only one count was recorded for this clonotype. The CDR3 DNA follows: TGTGCCAGCAGTTACCCGAGCCGCACAGATACGCAGTATTTT. Protein: CASSYPSRTDTQYF. This rearrangement joins TRBV6-2 or TRBV6-3 to TRBJ2-3, with D unresolved. The CDR3 loop spans 14 amino acids. CDR1 is MNHEY and CDR2 is SVGEGT in the germline V gene. Trimming removed 2 bases at V and 1 base at J, with 7 bases between.

The chain recombines TRBV5-5 with TRBJ2-2, with a weak D call TRBD2 (6 bases). The CDR3 contains 15 residues. Germline-derived CDR1 and CDR2 are SGHKS and YYEKEE (reference sequence). V lost 4 bases, J lost 9 bases, and 19 bases lay in between. The CDR3 DNA reads as TGTGCCAGCAGCCCCCGGGGGACTGCAGAGCGGGAGCTGTTTTTT. Translated: CASSPRGTAERELFF.

CDR3 loop: CASSLAGVMNTEAFF. CDR3 nucleotide sequence: TGTGCCAGCAGCTTAGCGGGAGTTATGAACACTGAAGCTTTCTTT. The chain has TRBV7-6 and TRBJ1-1; D is unresolved. Germline V gene data show CDR1 as SGHVS and CDR2 as FNYEAQ. V was cut by 0 bases and J by 0 bases, with 8 bases left in between. This CDR3 has 15 amino acids.

A few counts support this clonotype. The J gene is TRBJ2-7, the V gene TRBV29-1; 9 nucleotides match TRBD1. Per the germline V gene, CDR1 is SQVTM and CDR2 is ANQGSEA. This CDR3 comprises 13 residues. V shed 3 bases and J 2 bases; nucleotides not matched to a gene: 2. CDR3 sequence (DNA): TGCAGCGTTGAGGGACAGGGTCCCTACGAGCAGTACTTC. Translated, it gives CSVEGQGPYEQYF.